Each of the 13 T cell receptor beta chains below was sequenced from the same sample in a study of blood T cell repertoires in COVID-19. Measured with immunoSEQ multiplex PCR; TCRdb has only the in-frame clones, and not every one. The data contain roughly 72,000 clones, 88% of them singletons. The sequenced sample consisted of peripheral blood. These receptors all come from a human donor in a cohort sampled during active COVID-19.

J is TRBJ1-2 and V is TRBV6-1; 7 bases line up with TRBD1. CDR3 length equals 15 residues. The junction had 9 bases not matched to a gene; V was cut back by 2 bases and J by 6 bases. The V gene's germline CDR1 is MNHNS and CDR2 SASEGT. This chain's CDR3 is CASSETVDRVHGYTF. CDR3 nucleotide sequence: TGTGCCAGCAGTGAAACGGTAGACAGGGTTCATGGCTACACCTTC.

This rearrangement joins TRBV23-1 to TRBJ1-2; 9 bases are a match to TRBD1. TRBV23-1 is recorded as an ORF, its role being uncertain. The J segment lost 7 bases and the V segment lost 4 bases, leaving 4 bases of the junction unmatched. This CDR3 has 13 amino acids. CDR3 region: CASSRPTGGGYTF. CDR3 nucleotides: TGCGCCAGCAGTCGACCGACAGGGGGTGGCTACACCTTC.

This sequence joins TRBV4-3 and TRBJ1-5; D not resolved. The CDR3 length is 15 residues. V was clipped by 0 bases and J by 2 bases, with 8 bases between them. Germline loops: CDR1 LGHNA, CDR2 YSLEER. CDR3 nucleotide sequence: TGCGCCAGCAGCCAAGATTTAGCGGGCAATCAGCCCCAGCATTTT. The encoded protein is CASSQDLAGNQPQHF.

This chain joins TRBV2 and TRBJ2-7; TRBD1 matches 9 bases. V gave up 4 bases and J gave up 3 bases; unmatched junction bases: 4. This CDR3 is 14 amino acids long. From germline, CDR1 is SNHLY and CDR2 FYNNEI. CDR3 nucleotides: TGTGCCAGCAGTGGGGCGACAGGGGGCTACGAGCAGTACTTC. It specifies CASSGATGGYEQYF.

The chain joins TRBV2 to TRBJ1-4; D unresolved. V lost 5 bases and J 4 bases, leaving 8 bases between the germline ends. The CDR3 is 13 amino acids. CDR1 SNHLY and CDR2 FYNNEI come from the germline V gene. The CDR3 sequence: CASSKTLNEKLFF. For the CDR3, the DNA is TGTGCCAGCAGTAAGACTCTTAATGAAAAACTGTTTTTT.

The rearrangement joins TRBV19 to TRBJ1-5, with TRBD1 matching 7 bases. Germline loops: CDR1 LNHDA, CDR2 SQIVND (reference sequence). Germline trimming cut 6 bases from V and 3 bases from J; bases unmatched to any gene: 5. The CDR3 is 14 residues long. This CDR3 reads CASRKQGFNQPQHF. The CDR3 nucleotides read TGTGCCAGTAGGAAACAGGGGTTCAATCAGCCCCAGCATTTT. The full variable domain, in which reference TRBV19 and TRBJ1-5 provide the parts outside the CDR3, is DGGITQSPKYLFRKEGQNVTLSCEQNLNHDAMYWYRQDPGQGLRLIYYSQIVNDFQKGDIAEGYSVSREKKESFPLTVTSAQKNPTAFYLCASRKQGFNQPQHFGDGTRLSIL.

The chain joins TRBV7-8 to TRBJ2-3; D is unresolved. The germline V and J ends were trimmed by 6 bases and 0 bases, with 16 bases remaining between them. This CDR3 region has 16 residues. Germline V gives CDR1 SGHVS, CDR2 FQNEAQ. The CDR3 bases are TGTGCCAGCAGGAGGCTCGGTACCCAAAGCACAGATACGCAGTATTTT. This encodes CASRRLGTQSTDTQYF.

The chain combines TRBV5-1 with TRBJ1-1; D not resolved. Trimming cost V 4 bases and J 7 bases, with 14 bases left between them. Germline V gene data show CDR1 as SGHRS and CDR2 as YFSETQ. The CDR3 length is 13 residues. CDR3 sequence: CASSPTREGEAFF. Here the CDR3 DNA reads TGCGCCAGCAGCCCAACGAGGGAGGGTGAAGCTTTCTTT.

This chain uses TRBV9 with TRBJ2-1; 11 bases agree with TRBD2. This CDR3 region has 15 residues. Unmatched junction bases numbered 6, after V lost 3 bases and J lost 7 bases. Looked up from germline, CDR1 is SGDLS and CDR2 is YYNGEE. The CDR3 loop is CASSALAGVENEQFF. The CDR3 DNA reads TGTGCCAGCAGCGCACTAGCGGGGGTCGAGAATGAGCAGTTCTTC.

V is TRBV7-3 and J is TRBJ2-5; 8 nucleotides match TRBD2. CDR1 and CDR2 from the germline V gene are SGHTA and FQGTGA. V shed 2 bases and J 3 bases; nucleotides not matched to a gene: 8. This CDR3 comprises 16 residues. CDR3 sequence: CASSLYAGLGEETQYF. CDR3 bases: TGTGCCAGCAGCTTATACGCGGGACTAGGAGAAGAGACCCAGTACTTC.

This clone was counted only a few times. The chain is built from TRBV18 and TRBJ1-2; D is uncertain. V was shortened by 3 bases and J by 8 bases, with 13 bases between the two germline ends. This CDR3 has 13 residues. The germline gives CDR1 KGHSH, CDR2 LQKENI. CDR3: CASSPAVLEGYTF. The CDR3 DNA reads TGTGCCAGCTCACCCGCAGTGCTAGAGGGCTACACCTTC.

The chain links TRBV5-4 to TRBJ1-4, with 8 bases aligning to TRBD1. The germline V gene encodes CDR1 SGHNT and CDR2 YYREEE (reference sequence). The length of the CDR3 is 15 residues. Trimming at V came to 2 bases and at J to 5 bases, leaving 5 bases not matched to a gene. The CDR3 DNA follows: TGTGCCAGCAGCTTAGGGCAGGGGGCGAATGAAAAACTGTTTTTT. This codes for CASSLGQGANEKLFF.

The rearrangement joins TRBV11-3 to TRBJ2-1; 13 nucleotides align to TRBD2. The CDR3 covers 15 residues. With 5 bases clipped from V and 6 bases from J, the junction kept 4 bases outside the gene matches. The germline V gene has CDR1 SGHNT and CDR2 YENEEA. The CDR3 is CASSPRTSGGNEQFF. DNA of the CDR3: TGTGCCAGCAGCCCGCGGACTAGCGGGGGCAATGAGCAGTTCTTC.